These 11 T cell receptor beta chains came from one sample sequenced in a study of T cell responses to AZD1222 COVID-19 vaccine. Some clones are missing from TCRdb's copy, which holds only in-frame ones; the method was immunoSEQ multiplex PCR. The sample contains about 49,000 clones, around 80% of which appear only once. The sequencing here drew on peripheral blood, taken on day 0 of MenACWY control vaccination. Source of these receptors: an adult in good health.

The chain couples TRBV6-6 to TRBJ2-3; 14 bases agree with TRBD2. This CDR3 spans 17 amino acids. The junction had 4 bases not matched to a gene; V was cut back by 5 bases and J by 0 bases. Germline V CDR1 and CDR2: MNHNY, SVGAGI (reference sequence). In DNA, the CDR3 is TGTGCCAGCAGTCCGGGACTAGCGGGGGTTAGCACAGATACGCAGTATTTT. It encodes CASSPGLAGVSTDTQYF.

Comments on this clone: One end of the junction fails to match germline, which may point to a read error. The rearrangement uses TRBV11-2 and TRBJ1-2; D remains ambiguous. Germline V gene data show CDR1 as SGHAT and CDR2 as FQNNGV. The CDR3 has 12 residues. The CDR3 DNA reads as TGTGCCAGCAGCCAGAGAGTATCAGGTCAACTCTTC. It codes for CASSQRVSGQLF. Using reference TRBV11-2 and TRBJ1-2 for the parts outside the CDR3, the full variable domain is EAGVAQSPRYKIIEKRQSVAFWCNPISGHATLYWYQQILGQGPKLLIQFQNNGVVDDSQLPKDRFSAERLKGVDSTLKIQPAKLEDSAVYLCASSQRVSGQLFGSGTRLTVV.

The CDR3 region is CASSIVDQPQHF. CDR3 DNA sequence: TGTGCCAGTAGTATTGTAGATCAGCCCCAGCATTTT. V usage is TRBV19 and J usage is TRBJ1-5; D remains unclear. The germline V gene has CDR1 LNHDA and CDR2 SQIVND (reference sequence). There are 12 residues in the CDR3. Deletions cut 3 bases from V and 5 bases from J, with 5 bases between.

Remarks on this clone: Different DNA sequences within this sample yield the same CDR3. The chain couples TRBV7-2 to TRBJ1-1; D is perhaps TRBD1 (5 bases). V was shortened by 2 bases and J by 2 bases, with 9 bases between the two germline ends. This CDR3 spans 14 amino acids. Germline CDR1 and CDR2: SGHTA and FQGNSA. In DNA, the CDR3 is TGTGCCAGCAGCTTAAGGGGAGCTAACACTGAAGCTTTCTTT. Its protein product is CASSLRGANTEAFF. Supplemented by reference TRBV7-2 and TRBJ1-1, the full variable domain reads GAGVSQSPSNKVTEKGKDVELRCDPISGHTALYWYRQSLGQGLEFLIYFQGNSAPDKSGLPSDRFSAERTGGSVSTLTIQRTQQEDSAVYLCASSLRGANTEAFFGQGTRLTVV.

The rearrangement links TRBV3-1 (or the pseudogene TRBV3-2) to TRBJ2-6; no clear D. The germline CDR1 and CDR2 sequences are LGHDT and YNNKEL (reference sequence). The CDR3 contains 17 residues. The V end was cut by 2 bases, the J end by 2 bases, with 13 bases between. The CDR3 is CASSQHAVSPGANVLTF. CDR3 DNA: TGTGCCAGCAGCCAACATGCCGTAAGCCCTGGGGCCAACGTCCTGACTTTC.

The V gene is TRBV4-1, the J gene TRBJ1-4; 9 bases align to TRBD1. V was pared by 3 bases and J by 5 bases, with 4 bases of the junction left unmatched. This CDR3 spans 15 amino acids. Germline CDR1 reads MGHRA; CDR2 reads YSYEKL. The CDR3: CASSQGTGRNEKLFF. The CDR3 nucleotides read TGCGCCAGCAGCCAGGGGACAGGGAGGAATGAAAAACTGTTTTTT.

The chain recombines TRBV11-3 with TRBJ2-7; 7 nucleotides line up with TRBD2. CDR1 SGHNT and CDR2 YENEEA come from the germline V gene. Losses at the gene ends were 9 bases for V and 4 bases for J; bases not matched to a gene: 21. The CDR3 consists of 17 residues. CDR3 region: CARTWVLGLAGVYEQYF. The CDR3 DNA reads TGTGCCAGAACTTGGGTTTTGGGTTTGGCGGGGGTATACGAGCAGTACTTC.

This clone was seen more than once but under ten times. The chain combines TRBV11-2 with TRBJ2-7; perhaps D is TRBD1 or TRBD2 (5 bases each). CDR1 and CDR2 from the germline V gene are SGHAT and FQNNGV. V gave up 5 bases and J gave up 6 bases, with 11 bases separating them. The CDR3 extends over 12 amino acids. The CDR3 is CASSHGTSEQYF. The CDR3 coding sequence is TGTGCCAGCAGCCACGGGACCTCCGAGCAGTACTTC.

The DNA of the CDR3 is TGTGCCAGCAGTTTTTTGCAGACCACGAACACTGAAGCTTTCTTT. This codes for CASSFLQTTNTEAFF. The rearrangement joins TRBV28 to TRBJ1-1; D not resolved. The CDR3 covers 15 residues. CDR1 is MDHEN, CDR2 SYDVKM, per germline. The V end lost 3 bases, the J end lost 1 base, and 12 bases lay between the germline ends.

This clone has just a few counts. The chain couples TRBV15 to TRBJ2-1, with 12 positions matching TRBD2. Germline values: CDR1 LNHNV, CDR2 YYDKDF (reference sequence). J gave up 10 bases and V 7 bases, and 5 bases lay outside the gene matches. This CDR3 region has 13 residues. The CDR3 sequence is CATMTSGGQEQFF. For the CDR3, the DNA is TGTGCCACCATGACTAGCGGGGGCCAAGAGCAGTTCTTC.

The chain combines TRBV2 with TRBJ1-2; D remains unclear. Germline-derived CDR1 and CDR2 are SNHLY and FYNNEI. V was pared by 6 bases and J by 6 bases, with 5 bases between. There are 10 residues in the CDR3. CDR3 in amino acids: CASSADGYTF. CDR3 in DNA: TGTGCCAGCAGCGCTGATGGCTACACCTTC. The complete variable domain, with remaining parts taken from reference TRBV2 and TRBJ1-2, reads EPEVTQTPSHQVTQMGQEVILRCVPISNHLYFYWYRQILGQKVEFLVSFYNNEISEKSEIFDDQFSVERPDGSNFTLKIRSTKLEDSAMYFCASSADGYTFGSGTRLTVV.